The entry below gives a single T cell receptor (beta chain) sequence along with its context. The data stem from a study of spatial heterogeneity in lung cancer. The germline gives CDR1 KGHSH, CDR2 LQKENI. The trim removed 4 bases at V and 7 bases at J, leaving 7 bases unmatched. The CDR3 covers 13 residues. Specified time point: blood at routine non-recurrence follow-up after resection. Unsorted whole RNA from tumor, nontumor lung or frozen PBMC underwent sequencing. Each TCR cDNA molecule bore a unique molecular identifier. TCRdb reprocessed the 5' RACE reads via MiXCR and lists one record per CDR3 protein. The sample includes about 25,000 distinct CDR3 sequences, 5% to 6% of them seen just once.

The sample here was PBMCs, taken at follow-up. This clonotype originated in a male donor with early-stage non-small cell lung cancer. The chain joins TRBV18 to TRBJ2-7; TRBD1 agrees at 7 bases. Written as DNA, the CDR3 is TGTGCCAGCTCACGAAACAGGGGCCGGGAGCAGTACTTC. This sequence encodes CASSRNRGREQYF.